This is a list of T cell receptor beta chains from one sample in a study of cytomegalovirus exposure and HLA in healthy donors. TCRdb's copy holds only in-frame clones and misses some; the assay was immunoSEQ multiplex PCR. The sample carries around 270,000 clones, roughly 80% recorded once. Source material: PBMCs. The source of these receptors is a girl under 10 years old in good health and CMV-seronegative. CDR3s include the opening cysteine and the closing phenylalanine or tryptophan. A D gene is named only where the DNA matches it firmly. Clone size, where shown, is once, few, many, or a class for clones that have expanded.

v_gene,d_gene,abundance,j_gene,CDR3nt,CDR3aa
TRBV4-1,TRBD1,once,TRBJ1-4,TGCGCCAGCAGCCAACCCTCGACAGGGGATTCTAATGAAAAACTGTTTTTT,CASSQPSTGDSNEKLFF
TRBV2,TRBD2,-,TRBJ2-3,TGTGCCAGCAGTTTACTAGCGGGGGCGAGCGGAAGCACAGATACGCAGTATTTT,CASSLLAGASGSTDTQYF
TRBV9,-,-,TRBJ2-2,TGTGCCAGCAGCGTATCCAACCTAGGATCGGCCCCCGGGGAGCTGTTTTTT,CASSVSNLGSAPGELFF
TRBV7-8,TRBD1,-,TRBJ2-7,TGTGCCAGCCTACTAAATCCGGGACAGAGCTCCTACGAGCAGTACTTC,CASLLNPGQSSYEQYF
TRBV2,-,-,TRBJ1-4,TGTGCCAGCAACCAGTTTGCCAGTGAAAAACTGTTTTTT,CASNQFASEKLFF
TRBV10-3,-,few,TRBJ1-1,TGTGCCATCAGTGAGCCCGGGGGGCGCTCAACTGAAGCTTTCTTT,CAISEPGGRSTEAFF
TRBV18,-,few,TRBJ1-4,TGTGCCAGCTCACCGACAGGCATCAATGAAAAACTGTTTTTT,CASSPTGINEKLFF
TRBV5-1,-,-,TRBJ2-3,TGCGCCAGCAGCTTACCCAGATCTAGCACAGATACGCAGTATTTT,CASSLPRSSTDTQYF
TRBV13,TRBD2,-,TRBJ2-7,TGTGCCAGCAGCTTAGGTAGCGGGAGCTCCTACGAGCAGTACTTC,CASSLGSGSSYEQYF
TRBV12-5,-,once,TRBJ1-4,TGTGCTAGTGGTCCAGCCCCGACAGAGGTTAATGAAAAACTGTTTTTT,CASGPAPTEVNEKLFF
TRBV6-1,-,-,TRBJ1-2,TGTGCCAGCAGTGAAGGGCAGGGTAGTGGCTACACCTTC,CASSEGQGSGYTF
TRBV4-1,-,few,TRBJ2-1,TGCGCCAGCAGCCAAGGTCCAGGGGACTACCAGTACAATGAGCAGTTCTTC,CASSQGPGDYQYNEQFF
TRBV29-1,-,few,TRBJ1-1,TGCAGCGTTGAGGAGGGTTCGGGCACTGAAGCTTTCTTT,CSVEEGSGTEAFF
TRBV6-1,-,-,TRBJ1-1,TGTGCCAGCAGTGAAGTGTCCCCACAGGATGAAGCTTTCTTT,CASSEVSPQDEAFF
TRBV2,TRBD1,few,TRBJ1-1,TGTGCCAGCAGTCAGACAGGGAGCAGCACTGAAGCTTTCTTT,CASSQTGSSTEAFF
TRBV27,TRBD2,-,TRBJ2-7,TGTGCCAGCAGTTTGCGACTAGCGGGGGCTTTCGAGCAGTACTTC,CASSLRLAGAFEQYF
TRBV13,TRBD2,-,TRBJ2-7,TGTGCCAGCAGCCCGCTCTTCGGGGGGAGCTCCTACGAGCAGTACTTC,CASSPLFGGSSYEQYF
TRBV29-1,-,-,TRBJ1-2,TGCAGCGTTGGGGAGGGGGTCAACTATGGCTACACCTTC,CSVGEGVNYGYTF
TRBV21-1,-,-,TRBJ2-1,TGTGCCAGCAGCCGACTAGCGGGACTCTACAATGAGCAGTTCTTC,CASSRLAGLYNEQFF
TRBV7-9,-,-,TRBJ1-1,TGTTCCAGCAGCTCCCGAATCGCGAGGGGAGGGACTGAAGCTTTCTTT,CSSSSRIARGGTEAFF
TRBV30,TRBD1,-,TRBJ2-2,TGTGCCTGGAGGCCAGGGGGCCCTACCGGGGAGCTATTTTTT,CAWRPGGPTGELFF
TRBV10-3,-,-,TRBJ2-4,TGTGCCATCAGTGAGTCGAGAGGGACGGACAGAGCCAAAAACATTCAGTACTTC,CAISESRGTDRAKNIQYF
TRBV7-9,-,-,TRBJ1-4,TGTGCCAGCAGCCCCATACAGGGTAATGAAAAACTGTTTTTT,CASSPIQGNEKLFF
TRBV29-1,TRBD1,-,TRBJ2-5,TGCAGCGTTGAAGCCACAGGGGATTACGAGACCCAGTACTTC,CSVEATGDYETQYF
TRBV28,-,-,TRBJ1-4,TGTGCCAGCAGTCCCGTTCTGGGGGGGGCTAATGAAAAACTGTTTTTT,CASSPVLGGANEKLFF
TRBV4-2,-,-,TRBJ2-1,TGTGCCAGCAGCCAACCTGTCGGCCGGGGGTCCAATGAGCAGTTCTTC,CASSQPVGRGSNEQFF
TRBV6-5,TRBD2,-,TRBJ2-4,TGTGCCACCACCCCAGTAGCGGGGGTGCTTATTCAGTACTTC,CATTPVAGVLIQYF
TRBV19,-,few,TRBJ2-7,TGTGCCAGTACAAGTGGTCTGGGCGTCGACGAGCAGTACTTC,CASTSGLGVDEQYF
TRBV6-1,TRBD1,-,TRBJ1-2,TGTGCCAGCAGTGAAGCGCTTCAGGGGACAGTCTATGGCTACACCTTC,CASSEALQGTVYGYTF
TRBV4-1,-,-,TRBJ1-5,TGCGCCAGCAGCCAAGATCCGAGACCAGGGCAGCCCCAGCATTTT,CASSQDPRPGQPQHF
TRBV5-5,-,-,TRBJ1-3,TGTGCCAGCAGTCCCGAGGGCTCTGGAAACACCATATATTTT,CASSPEGSGNTIYF
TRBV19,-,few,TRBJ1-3,TGTGCCAGTACCATAAGTGGTCGGACCATATATTTT,CASTISGRTIYF
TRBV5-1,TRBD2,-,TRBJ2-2,TGCGCCAGCAGCTTGGAACTAGCGGGGGCCCGGGGGGAGCTGTTTTTT,CASSLELAGARGELFF
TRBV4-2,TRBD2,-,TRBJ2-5,TGTGCCAGCAGCCAAGGGGGGGCGGGAGGGCAACAAGAGACCCAGTACTTC,CASSQGGAGGQQETQYF
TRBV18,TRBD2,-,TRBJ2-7,TGTGCCAGCTCTCCAGGGACTAGCTATCCCGACGAGCAGTACTTC,CASSPGTSYPDEQYF
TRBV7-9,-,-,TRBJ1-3,TGTGCCAGCAGCTTATTGGGAGTCTCTGGAAACACCATATATTTT,CASSLLGVSGNTIYF
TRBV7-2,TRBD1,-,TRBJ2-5,TGTGCCAGCAGCCTTTTAGGGGGCGCAAGGGAGACCCAGTACTTC,CASSLLGGARETQYF
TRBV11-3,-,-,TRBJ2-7,TGTGCCAGCAGCGTCAGGGGTGGCGAGCAGTACTTC,CASSVRGGEQYF
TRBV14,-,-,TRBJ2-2,TGTGCCAGCAGCCAGACGGCAGGGAAGGAGCTGTTTTTT,CASSQTAGKELFF
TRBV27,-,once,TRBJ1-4,TGTGCCAGCAGTTTATCTACAGGAACTAATGAAAAACTGTTTTTT,CASSLSTGTNEKLFF
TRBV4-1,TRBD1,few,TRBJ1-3,TGCGCCAGCAGCCAGGGGACAGGGGCTGGAAACACCATATATTTT,CASSQGTGAGNTIYF